Shown below are 7 T cell receptor beta chains from a single sample sequenced in a study of T-cell reconstitution after alpha-beta-depleted transplantation in children. Using unique molecular identifiers, the investigators prepared the TCRbeta library. TCRdb analysed the PCR reads with MiXCR anew, one entry per CDR3 protein. The sample yields roughly 50,000 distinct CDR3 sequences, less than 55% seen once. The sequenced sample was PBMCs, mostly from graft donor cells, obtained 360 days after TCRalphabeta/CD19-depleted stem cell transplant. The receptors derive from a male patient younger than 18 who had a stem cell transplant for acute lymphoblastic leukemia, so the T cells may come from the graft donor.

The table lists this clonotype with a few counts. The chain is built from TRBV25-1 and TRBJ1-4, with unresolved D. The germline V and J ends were trimmed by 5 bases and 0 bases, with 13 bases remaining between them. Germline V gene sequence: CDR1 MGHDK, CDR2 SYGVNS. This CDR3 is built from 16 residues. The DNA for the CDR3 is TGTGCCAGCAGTCATGGAGGCGTTGCAACTAATGAAAAACTGTTTTTT. It is translated as CASSHGGVATNEKLFF.

This clonotype has just a few counts. J is TRBJ1-1 and V is TRBV28; D is possibly TRBD1 (5 bases). This CDR3 spans 15 amino acids. Between the trimmed V and J ends, which lost 1 base and 1 base, there was a span of 10 bases. The germline V gene encodes CDR1 MDHEN and CDR2 SYDVKM. The CDR3 is CASSLFRERNTEAFF. The CDR3 DNA sequence: TGTGCCAGCAGTTTATTCAGGGAGAGGAACACTGAAGCTTTCTTT.

The chain carries TRBV10-3 and TRBJ2-7, with 8 bases fitting TRBD1. Germline V gene data show CDR1 as ENHRY and CDR2 as SYGVKD. Losses at the gene ends were 6 bases for V and 6 bases for J; bases not matched to a gene: 13. The CDR3 extends over 15 amino acids. The CDR3 region has the DNA TGTGCCATCAGGGATCCGAGGACAGGGAGAGGCGAGCAGTACTTC. Translation gives CAIRDPRTGRGEQYF.

This clonotype was found a few times. This sequence joins TRBV29-1 and TRBJ2-7; D uncertain. Germline V gene lookup returns CDR1 SQVTM and CDR2 ANQGSEA. Trimming removed 3 bases at V and 0 bases at J, with 12 bases between. CDR3 size: 14 residues. The CDR3 spells CSVDFGVSSYEQYF. The CDR3 DNA sequence: TGCAGCGTTGATTTTGGGGTTAGCTCCTACGAGCAGTACTTC.

The chain uses TRBV7-2 and TRBJ2-7; D uncertain. CDR3 length: 16 residues. Trimming stripped 2 bases from V and 3 bases from J, with 17 bases between. CDR1 SGHTA and CDR2 FQGNSA come from the germline V gene. The CDR3 reads CASSLFRSRTNYEQYF. The CDR3 coding sequence is TGTGCCAGCAGCTTATTCCGATCCAGGACCAACTACGAGCAGTACTTC.

This clonotype turned up a few times. V gene TRBV29-1 combines with J gene TRBJ2-1; the D is unclear. The germline V gene has CDR1 SQVTM and CDR2 ANQGSEA. The length of the CDR3 is 12 residues. V lost 1 base to trimming and J lost 6 bases, with 7 bases between them. The CDR3 here is CSVEAGGNEQFF. As DNA, the CDR3 is TGCAGCGTTGAAGCCGGCGGCAATGAGCAGTTCTTC.

This clonotype turned up a few times. V is TRBV24-1 and J is TRBJ2-7; possibly TRBD1 for D (6 bases). Trimming removed 4 bases at V and 5 bases at J, with 8 bases between. Germline assignment: CDR1 KGHDR and CDR2 SFDVKD. CDR3 length: 12 amino acids. CDR3 loop: CATSETGHEQYF. The CDR3 DNA is TGTGCCACCAGTGAAACAGGGCACGAGCAGTACTTC.